This T cell receptor beta chain stems from a study of CD8 T cells in Susac syndrome. RNA totalling about 0.5 to 1 ug underwent reverse transcription with random hexamers. An immunoSEQ multiplex PCR generated amplified TCR beta CDR3 products spanning 54 Vbeta and 13 Jbeta. TCRdb independently ran MiXCR on the immunoSEQ multiplex PCR reads; one entry per CDR3 protein. The sample shows under 200,000 distinct CDR3 sequences, more than 90% of them seen only once. The sequenced target, TCR beta, came from blood CD8+ and CD4+ T cells. Trimming took 4 bases from V and 4 from J; bases not matched to a gene: 13. CDR3 length: 18 residues. Looked up from germline, CDR1 is SNHLY and CDR2 is FYNNEI.

This sequence joins TRBV2 and TRBJ2-2; 9 nucleotides align to TRBD1. Sequencing was performed on CD4+ T cells from PBMCs. This clonotype originated in a human donor in good health. The CDR3 DNA follows: TGTGCCAGCAGTGTCCCAAAACCGGGACAGGGTTTCACCGGGGAGCTGTTTTTT. Translation gives CASSVPKPGQGFTGELFF.